These 8 T cell receptor beta chains were sequenced from one sample in a study of T-cell reconstitution after alpha-beta-depleted transplantation in children. TCRbeta library preparation incorporated unique molecular identifiers. TCRdb re-analysed the PCR reads in MiXCR, keeping a single row per CDR3 protein. This sample has around 250,000 distinct CDR3 sequences, with under 9.5% found just once. Specimen: PBMCs, mostly from graft donor cells, collected 180 days after TCRalphabeta/CD19-depleted stem cell transplant. These receptors all stem from a male patient aged 10 to 17 who had a stem cell transplant for acute lymphoblastic leukemia, so the T cells may come from the graft donor.

This clonotype was seen many times. This chain connects TRBV9 to TRBJ2-5; the match to TRBD2 covers 10 bases. Germline V gene lookup returns CDR1 SGDLS and CDR2 YYNGEE. There are 15 residues in the CDR3. The junction had 3 bases not matched to a gene; V was cut back by 0 bases and J by 4 bases. Here the CDR3 reads CASSVGLAGGETQYF. The CDR3 DNA reads TGTGCCAGCAGCGTAGGATTAGCGGGAGGAGAGACCCAGTACTTC.

The chain employs TRBV7-6 and TRBJ2-6, with a weak D call TRBD1 (6 bases). The CDR3 totals 16 residues. Deletions cut 5 bases from V and 1 base from J, with 12 bases between. The germline V gene encodes CDR1 SGHVS and CDR2 FNYEAQ. The DNA for the CDR3 is TGTGCCAGCAGCCGGGGACATCCTTCTGGGGCCAACGTCCTGACTTTC. Translating it yields CASSRGHPSGANVLTF.

This clonotype came up many times. The chain links TRBV20-1 to TRBJ1-5, with D unclear. The germline gives CDR1 DFQATT, CDR2 SNEGSKA (reference sequence). Trimming stripped 0 bases from V and 2 bases from J, with 8 bases between. The CDR3 has 14 amino acids. This chain's CDR3 is CSAREGWGNQPQHF. Written as DNA, the CDR3 is TGCAGTGCTAGAGAAGGGTGGGGCAATCAGCCCCAGCATTTT.

Many counts were recorded for this clonotype. The chain carries TRBV25-1 and TRBJ1-3; D possibly corresponds to TRBD1 (5 bases). In germline, CDR1 is MGHDK, CDR2 SYGVNS. V was shortened by 10 bases and J by 3 bases, with 28 bases between the two germline ends. CDR3 length: 18 residues. The CDR3 DNA follows: TGTGCCACCCGAAGGGGCACCAGGGATGGGCCGGGTGGAAACACCATATATTTT. Translated, it gives CATRRGTRDGPGGNTIYF.

The table lists this clonotype with many counts. V and J are TRBV7-9 and TRBJ1-1; no firm D call. This CDR3 spans 15 amino acids. Germline V gene lookup returns CDR1 SEHNR and CDR2 FQNEAQ (reference sequence). V shed 5 bases and J shed 2 bases, with 15 bases lying between them. The CDR3 sequence is CASSAGPNQNTEAFF. CDR3 DNA: TGTGCCAGCAGCGCTGGACCGAATCAAAACACTGAAGCTTTCTTT.

At least ten counts were recorded for this clonotype. The DNA for the CDR3 is TGCGCCAGCAACCCGGGGGGGGAGCGCAATCAGCCCCAGCATTTT. Its translation: CASNPGGERNQPQHF. This chain connects TRBV4-1 to TRBJ1-5, with D tentatively TRBD1 (5 bases). CDR1 and CDR2 (germline): MGHRA, YSYEKL. Trimming shortened V by 7 bases and J by 2 bases, and 15 bases separated the two germline ends. The length of the CDR3 is 15 residues.

This clonotype was found many times. The CDR3 DNA is TGTGCCAGCAGCTTATCCGCAGCTGAAGCTTTCTTT. Its translation: CASSLSAAEAFF. The chain uses TRBV5-6 and TRBJ1-1; D unclear. V lost 2 bases to trimming and J lost 6 bases, with 8 bases between them. The CDR3 runs 12 residues. Germline V gene data show CDR1 as SGHDT and CDR2 as YYEEEE.

This clonotype was recorded at least ten times. The chain combines TRBV14 with TRBJ2-1, with a weak D call TRBD2 (6 bases). This CDR3 spans 15 amino acids. Trimming shortened V by 3 bases and J by 7 bases, and 16 bases separated the two germline ends. Germline V lookup: CDR1 SGHDN, CDR2 FVKESK. The CDR3 region is CASSQEDYPWNEQFF. As DNA, the CDR3 is TGTGCCAGCAGCCAGGAGGACTACCCATGGAATGAGCAGTTCTTC.